Below, 31 T cell receptor beta chains from the same sample are listed, as sequenced in a study of blood T cell repertoires in COVID-19. Repertoires were generated with immunoSEQ multiplex PCR, while TCRdb's copy carries only in-frame clones and drops some. Of 110,000 or so clones listed, roughly 85% are singletons. Specimen: peripheral blood. These receptor sequences come from a human donor in a cohort sampled during active COVID-19.

The chain couples TRBV11-2 to TRBJ2-1, with 10 bases that match TRBD1. V lost 4 bases to trimming and J lost 8 bases; unmatched junction nucleotides: 8. There are 15 residues in the CDR3. Germline values: CDR1 SGHAT, CDR2 FQNNGV. CDR3 region: CASSSGTGVGDEQFF. CDR3 sequence (DNA): TGTGCCAGCAGCTCCGGGACAGGGGTTGGTGATGAGCAGTTCTTC.

The rearrangement links TRBV5-1 to TRBJ1-1; D might be TRBD1 (5 bases). Trimming shortened V by 1 base and J by 3 bases, and 13 bases separated the two germline ends. The CDR3 is 15 amino acids. From germline, CDR1 is SGHRS and CDR2 YFSETQ. This chain's CDR3 is CASSLWGGGDTEAFF. The CDR3 DNA reads TGCGCCAGCAGCTTGTGGGGGGGAGGCGACACTGAAGCTTTCTTT.

The rearrangement uses TRBV7-8 and TRBJ2-3; 12 nucleotides agree with TRBD2. The CDR3 is 18 residues long. The V and J ends lost 5 bases and 0 bases, in that order; junction bases with no gene match: 9. Per germline, CDR1 SGHVS and CDR2 FQNEAQ. CDR3 coding DNA: TGTGCCAGCAGCCCCCGCCTAGCGGGGGGGCGTAGCACAGATACGCAGTATTTT. It specifies CASSPRLAGGRSTDTQYF.

The chain links TRBV18 to TRBJ2-7, with 10 bases matching TRBD1. Per the germline V gene, CDR1 is KGHSH and CDR2 is LQKENI. Trimming took 1 base from V and 3 from J; bases not matched to a gene: 12. This CDR3 is 18 amino acids long. CDR3 coding DNA: TGTGCCAGCTCACCACGGAGACAGGGGGCGCGGCTGGACTACGAGCAGTACTTC. This sequence encodes CASSPRRQGARLDYEQYF. The full variable domain, rest sourced from reference TRBV18 and TRBJ2-7, is NAGVMQNPRHLVRRRGQEARLRCSPMKGHSHVYWYRQLPEEGLKFMVYLQKENIIDESGMPKERFSAEFPKEGPSILRIQQVVRGDSAAYFCASSPRRQGARLDYEQYFGPGTRLTVT.

V and J are TRBV6-5 and TRBJ2-7; D possibly corresponds to TRBD2 (7 bases). Between the trimmed V and J ends, which lost 6 bases and 3 bases, there was a span of 18 bases. The CDR3 contains 15 residues. Looked up from germline, CDR1 is MNHEY and CDR2 is SVGAGI. The CDR3 DNA is TGTGCCAGCAGACCCCGGGGGGACATAAACTACGAGCAGTACTTC. Translation: CASRPRGDINYEQYF.

The chain is built from TRBV5-6 and TRBJ2-2, with TRBD1 as a possible D gene (6 bases). Trimming took off 4 bases at V and 5 bases at J, with 12 bases between the two ends. This CDR3 is built from 14 residues. Germline V gene sequence: CDR1 SGHDT, CDR2 YYEEEE. The CDR3 sequence is CASSTDRTTGELFF. CDR3 coding DNA: TGTGCCAGCAGCACCGACAGGACAACCGGGGAGCTGTTTTTT.

The chain joins TRBV4-1 to TRBJ2-7; 9 nucleotides agree with TRBD1. Germline CDR1 MGHRA, CDR2 YSYEKL. Trimming cost V 8 bases and J 4 bases; bases outside gene matches: 12. The CDR3 totals 15 residues. The CDR3 region is CASRALLTGGYEQYF. CDR3 bases: TGCGCCAGCCGGGCATTGCTGACAGGGGGTTACGAGCAGTACTTC.

This clone was detected a few times. The rearrangement joins TRBV4-2 to TRBJ2-1; TRBD2 aligns across 9 bases. This CDR3 has 15 amino acids. Germline CDR1 LGHNA, CDR2 YNFKEQ. The J segment lost 3 bases and the V segment lost 4 bases, leaving 4 bases of the junction unmatched. The CDR3 DNA is TGTGCCAGCAGCCTACCTAGCGGGGACTACAATGAGCAGTTCTTC. Translation gives CASSLPSGDYNEQFF.

The CDR3 coding sequence is TGTGCCACCGGCGGCGGGAATTCACCCCTCCACTTT. It codes for CATGGGNSPLHF. The J gene is TRBJ1-6, the V gene TRBV28; the D is unclear. With 10 bases removed from V and 7 bases from J, the gap between germline ends came to 11 bases. The germline gives CDR1 MDHEN, CDR2 SYDVKM. CDR3 length: 12 amino acids.

The chain uses TRBV10-1 and TRBJ1-3; D not certain. The CDR3 loop spans 14 amino acids. CDR1 is WNHNN, CDR2 SYGVQD, per germline (reference sequence). The V end was cut by 6 bases, the J end by 0 bases, with 9 bases between. This CDR3 is CASSSGRSGNTIYF. The CDR3 DNA sequence: TGCGCCAGCAGCTCAGGCCGCTCTGGAAACACCATATATTTT.

This clone was observed a handful of times. The chain is built from TRBV4-2 and TRBJ2-7; 11 bases are shared with TRBD2. V gave up 0 bases and J gave up 3 bases; unmatched junction bases: 7. The CDR3 is 17 residues long. Germline V gene sequence: CDR1 LGHNA, CDR2 YNFKEQ. CDR3 DNA sequence: TGTGCCAGCAGCCAAGAACTAGCGGGGGAATTCGGCTACGAGCAGTACTTC. The encoded protein is CASSQELAGEFGYEQYF.

Only one count was recorded for this clone. The chain couples TRBV5-1 to TRBJ2-3, with 11 positions matching TRBD2. CDR1 SGHRS and CDR2 YFSETQ come from the germline V gene. The CDR3 runs 16 residues. V was clipped by 3 bases and J by 1 base; unmatched bases: 4. The CDR3, as DNA: TGCGCCAGCAGCTCGATACTAGCGGGGGGCACAGATACGCAGTATTTT. Translating it yields CASSSILAGGTDTQYF.

CDR3 DNA sequence: TGCGCCAGTAGGGAGGGTTCCTCTGGGGCCAACGTCCTGACTTTC. Encoded protein: CASREGSSGANVLTF. V usage is TRBV5-1 and J usage is TRBJ2-6, with 7 nucleotides matching TRBD2. CDR1 is SGHRS and CDR2 is YFSETQ in the germline V gene. Trimming at V came to 8 bases and at J to 0 bases, leaving 5 bases not matched to a gene. This CDR3 comprises 15 residues.

J is TRBJ1-4 and V is TRBV23-1, with 7 bases lining up with TRBD1. TRBV23-1 is placed among ORFs of uncertain function. This CDR3 has 18 residues. V dropped 4 bases and J dropped 3; count of bases not matched to a gene: 14. CDR3 in amino acids: CASSPQGTPLTANEKLFF. In DNA form, the CDR3 reads TGCGCCAGCAGTCCACAGGGGACACCCCTTACGGCTAATGAAAAACTGTTTTTT.

CDR3 region: CASSIGQLSSYEQYF. The DNA for the CDR3 is TGTGCCAGCAGTATTGGACAGCTAAGCTCCTACGAGCAGTACTTC. This chain uses TRBV6-5 with TRBJ2-7; D perhaps matches TRBD1 (6 bases). The CDR3 runs 15 residues. Trimming removed 5 bases from V and 0 bases from J, with 14 bases in between. The germline CDR1 and CDR2 sequences are MNHEY and SVGAGI.

This clone has only a few counts. The V and J genes are TRBV5-1 and TRBJ1-2, with 7 positions matching TRBD1. This CDR3 has 14 residues. Trimming at V came to 1 base and at J to 3 bases, leaving 3 bases not matched to a gene. Germline V gene lookup returns CDR1 SGHRS and CDR2 YFSETQ. CDR3 in amino acids: CASSLTTGHYGYTF. The CDR3 nucleotides read TGCGCCAGCAGCTTGACGACAGGGCACTATGGCTACACCTTC.

Written as DNA, the CDR3 is TGTGCCAGCAGCTTAGGCGGGCCAGGATCCTATGGCTACACCTTC. Amino acid sequence: CASSLGGPGSYGYTF. V gene TRBV7-9 combines with J gene TRBJ1-2; D uncertain. This CDR3 has 15 residues. V gave up 1 base and J gave up 4 bases, with 13 bases separating them. Per the germline V gene, CDR1 is SEHNR and CDR2 is FQNEAQ (reference sequence).

V is TRBV19 and J is TRBJ2-7, with D perhaps matching TRBD1 (5 bases). This CDR3 has 13 amino acids. Germline V gene data show CDR1 as LNHDA and CDR2 as SQIVND (reference sequence). Trimming shortened V by 6 bases and J by 6 bases, and 15 bases separated the two germline ends. The CDR3 DNA reads as TGTGCCAGTAGCTCGACAGTAACGGGCGAGCAGTACTTC. This codes for CASSSTVTGEQYF.

The genes are TRBV11-3 and TRBJ2-1, with 9 bases aligning to TRBD1. Germline V gene lookup returns CDR1 SGHNT and CDR2 YENEEA. The CDR3 loop spans 17 amino acids. Trimming at V came to 3 bases and at J to 5 bases, leaving 11 bases not matched to a gene. The CDR3 region has the DNA TGTGCCAGCAGCTTCAGACAGGGGGGGATCCGGGACAATGAGCAGTTCTTC. This sequence encodes CASSFRQGGIRDNEQFF. Full variable domain (rest looked up from reference TRBV11-3 and TRBJ2-1): EAGVVQSPRYKIIEKKQPVAFWCNPISGHNTLYWYLQNLGQGPELLIRYENEEAVDDSQLPKDRFSAERLKGVDSTLKIQPAELGDSAVYLCASSFRQGGIRDNEQFFGPGTRLTVL.

This clone showed up just once. This chain connects TRBV19 to TRBJ1-4; D is perhaps TRBD1 (5 bases). Germline V gene data show CDR1 as LNHDA and CDR2 as SQIVND (reference sequence). The CDR3 runs to 15 residues. Trimming removed 7 bases at V and 4 bases at J, with 16 bases between. The CDR3 sequence: CASTALGVRNEKLFF. The CDR3 DNA reads TGTGCCAGTACTGCCCTAGGGGTCCGTAATGAAAAACTGTTTTTT.

The chain carries TRBV7-2 and TRBJ2-7; TRBD1 matches 10 bases. Germline loops: CDR1 SGHTA, CDR2 FQGNSA. V shed 1 base and J 5 bases; nucleotides not matched to a gene: 8. CDR3 length equals 16 residues. The CDR3 nucleotides are TGTGCCAGCAGCTTAGGTTCTTGGGACAGGGGTAACGAGCAGTACTTC. Protein sequence: CASSLGSWDRGNEQYF.

The V gene is TRBV27, the J gene TRBJ1-2; D remains unclear. V lost 0 bases, J lost 0 bases, and 5 bases lay in between. Germline CDR1 and CDR2: MNHEY and SMNVEV (reference sequence). The CDR3 sequence is 14 residues long. CDR3: CASSLSPANYGYTF. In nucleotides, the CDR3 is TGTGCCAGCAGTTTATCCCCCGCTAACTATGGCTACACCTTC.

Only one count was recorded for this clone. The V call is TRBV12-3 or TRBV12-4, the J call TRBJ1-4; tentatively, D is TRBD1 (6 bases). The CDR3 spans 12 residues. V lost 6 bases to trimming and J lost 8 bases, with 10 bases between them. CDR3 loop: CASSVGGEKLFF. Here the CDR3 DNA reads TGTGCCAGCAGCGTAGGGGGAGAAAAACTGTTTTTT.

The chain carries TRBV19 and TRBJ2-1; D is perhaps TRBD2 (6 bases). CDR3 size: 14 residues. CDR1 LNHDA and CDR2 SQIVND come from the germline V gene (reference sequence). The V end was cut by 7 bases, the J end by 9 bases, with 19 bases between. For the CDR3, the DNA is TGTGCCAGTAAGTGGGACTCGACATCTGGTGAGCAGTTCTTC. Residues: CASKWDSTSGEQFF.

The chain employs TRBV14 and TRBJ1-6; 9 nucleotides agree with TRBD1. The CDR3 is made up of 17 amino acids. V shed 3 bases and J 3 bases; nucleotides not matched to a gene: 6. The V gene's germline CDR1 is SGHDN and CDR2 FVKESK. The CDR3 DNA reads TGTGCCAGCAGCCATATGACAGGGGGTCTCTATAATTCACCCCTCCACTTT. This sequence encodes CASSHMTGGLYNSPLHF.

This clone was recorded a few times. The V and J genes are TRBV11-2 and TRBJ1-1; 9 nucleotides line up with TRBD1. The CDR3 loop spans 13 amino acids. The trim removed 5 bases at V and 3 bases at J, leaving 1 base unmatched. CDR1 SGHAT and CDR2 FQNNGV come from the germline V gene. CDR3 nucleotides: TGTGCCAGCAGCCGGACAGGGGACACTGAAGCTTTCTTT. It yields the protein CASSRTGDTEAFF.

This chain connects TRBV12-5 to TRBJ1-1; 8 bases are a match to TRBD1. The J segment lost 1 base and the V segment lost 5 bases, leaving 0 bases of the junction unmatched. CDR3 length: 13 amino acids. CDR1 LGHNT and CDR2 FRNRAP come from the germline V gene. CDR3 amino acids: CASGGQGNTEAFF. CDR3 coding DNA: TGTGCTAGTGGTGGACAGGGGAACACTGAAGCTTTCTTT.

The rearrangement uses TRBV10-3 and TRBJ2-2, with 8 bases identical to TRBD1. The germline CDR1 and CDR2 sequences are ENHRY and SYGVKD. The CDR3 length is 15 residues. With 4 bases clipped from V and 2 bases from J, the junction kept 3 bases outside the gene matches. This CDR3 is CAISAGTGNTGELFF. The CDR3 nucleotides read TGTGCCATCAGTGCGGGGACAGGAAACACCGGGGAGCTGTTTTTT.

The chain joins TRBV9 to TRBJ2-1; the D gene is possibly TRBD2 (6 bases). CDR1 and CDR2 (germline): SGDLS, YYNGEE. The CDR3 sequence is 16 residues long. V was shortened by 0 bases and J by 6 bases, with 16 bases between the two germline ends. Here the CDR3 DNA reads TGTGCCAGCAGCGTAGCTGTTTCCGCCGGGGGCAATGAGCAGTTCTTC. Translation: CASSVAVSAGGNEQFF.

This rearrangement joins TRBV23-1 to TRBJ2-5; D ambiguous. TRBV23-1 is known as an ORF, though its function is uncertain. The CDR3 is 16 amino acids. V gave up 0 bases and J gave up 3 bases, with 14 bases separating them. Here the CDR3 DNA reads TGCGCCAGCAGTCAATCTGCGGCCCGCGCGAAAGAGACCCAGTACTTC. It specifies CASSQSAARAKETQYF.

This clone was recorded only once. The CDR3 DNA reads TGTGCCAGCAGCGTAAATACAGATCCCTCCTACGAGCAGTACTTC. This encodes CASSVNTDPSYEQYF. The J gene is TRBJ2-7, the V gene TRBV9; D not resolved. The V and J ends lost 1 base and 0 bases respectively, with 11 bases between them. The germline CDR1 and CDR2 sequences are SGDLS and YYNGEE. The CDR3 has 15 amino acids.